Given below is one T cell receptor (beta chain) in context. Antigen: not known. The data derive from a study of PD-L1 blockade in urothelial cancer. The overall study: Samples taken from tumors held T cells that numbered about 1,500 at the median.

By means of amplified housekeeping genes, FFPE tumor DNA was quantified. Sequencing used immunoSEQ multiplex PCR; TCRdb keeps in-frame clones, though not all of them. The profile shows fewer than 45,000 clones, about a third of them singletons. V was shortened by 2 bases and J by 4 bases, with 20 bases between the two germline ends. Germline values: CDR1 MGHDK, CDR2 SYGVNS. There are 17 residues in the CDR3. Study conclusions and caveats: Clones that were tumor-associated expanded more in the blood of durable-benefit patients at 3 weeks.

This receptor was taken from a man aged 60 to 69 with urothelial cancer. The V gene is TRBV25-1, the J gene TRBJ1-2; possible D gene TRBD1, 6 bases. The sequencing used tumor tissue, collected before atezolizumab (anti-PD-L1) treatment. In DNA form, the CDR3 reads TGTGCCAGCAGTGAAGCGGGCCAAGGGGGAGAAGTCTATGGCTACACCTTC. This codes for CASSEAGQGGEVYGYTF.